A single sample gave rise to the 14 T cell receptor beta chains below, sequenced in a study of T cells in Graves' hyperthyroidism and ophthalmopathy. Amplified TCR beta CDR3 regions came from RNA transcripts. The HTBI primer set drove a first-round RT-PCR of the TCR CDR3. TCRdb independently ran MiXCR on the multiplex PCR reads; one entry per CDR3 protein. The sample consists of around 300,000 distinct CDR3 sequences, approximately 21% of them appearing once. The sample comprised blood. These receptors were collected from a man aged 25-40 years with Graves' ophthalmopathy.

The chain has TRBV5-1 and TRBJ1-1; 8 bases are a match to TRBD1. Germline V gene sequence: CDR1 SGHRS, CDR2 YFSETQ. The CDR3 has 15 residues. Trimming at V came to 4 bases and at J to 1 base, leaving 6 bases not matched to a gene. The CDR3 protein is CASSLSGTGNTEAFF. CDR3 DNA: TGCGCCAGCAGCCTTTCCGGGACAGGGAACACTGAAGCTTTCTTT.

This clonotype showed up just a few times. The J gene is TRBJ2-5, the V gene TRBV7-9, with a possible D match to TRBD1 (7 bases). V shed 4 bases and J shed 5 bases, with 14 bases lying between them. The CDR3 spans 14 residues. Germline V gene data show CDR1 as SEHNR and CDR2 as FQNEAQ (reference sequence). The CDR3 spells CASSYTGAGETQYF. DNA for the CDR3: TGTGCCAGCAGCTACACAGGGGCGGGGGAGACCCAGTACTTC.

This clonotype was recorded many times. The chain combines TRBV3-1 with TRBJ1-1; D gene uncertain. This CDR3 contains 11 residues. V dropped 7 bases and J dropped 2 bases, with 5 bases sitting between them. Per germline, CDR1 LGHDT and CDR2 YNNKEL (reference sequence). In nucleotides, the CDR3 is TGTGCCAGCATATCAAACACTGAAGCTTTCTTT. It codes for CASISNTEAFF.

The chain recombines TRBV7-9 with TRBJ2-5; D is possibly TRBD2 (7 bases). The CDR3 consists of 14 residues. The V gene lost 4 bases and the J gene lost 5 bases, with 14 bases spanning the gap. Germline CDR1 is SEHNR and CDR2 is FQNEAQ (reference sequence). CDR3: CASSWGGPGETQYF. As DNA, the CDR3 is TGTGCCAGCAGCTGGGGGGGGCCGGGGGAGACCCAGTACTTC. Using reference TRBV7-9 and TRBJ2-5 for the parts outside the CDR3, the full variable domain is DTGVSQNPRHKITKRGQNVTFRCDPISEHNRLYWYRQTLGQGPEFLTYFQNEAQLEKSRLLSDRFSAERPKGSFSTLEIQRTEQGDSAMYLCASSWGGPGETQYFGPGTRLLVL.

This clonotype was recorded many times. The V call is TRBV11-2, the J call TRBJ2-7; D perhaps matches TRBD1 (6 bases). The length of the CDR3 is 14 residues. CDR1 is SGHAT and CDR2 is FQNNGV in the germline V gene. V lost 2 bases and J lost 3, with 11 bases in between. The DNA of the CDR3 is TGTGCCAGCAGCTTAAACCGGGACATCTACGAGCAGTACTTC. This encodes CASSLNRDIYEQYF.

The V and J genes are TRBV3-1 and TRBJ1-1; D gene uncertain. CDR1 and CDR2 from the germline V gene are LGHDT and YNNKEL (reference sequence). Between the trimmed V and J ends, which lost 1 base and 4 bases, there was a span of 10 bases. CDR3 length: 14 amino acids. In nucleotides, the CDR3 is TGTGCCAGCAGCCAAGGCGGGTTGAGCACTGAAGCTTTCTTT. Encoded protein: CASSQGGLSTEAFF.

This clonotype was seen a few times. The V call is TRBV14, the J call TRBJ2-6; possibly TRBD1 for D (5 bases). The CDR3 has 17 amino acids. Germline lookup yields CDR1 SGHDN and CDR2 FVKESK. Deletions cut 0 bases from V and 4 bases from J, with 13 bases between. As DNA, the CDR3 is TGTGCCAGCAGCCAAGATCGGGCAGGGCCGGGGGCCAACGTCCTGACTTTC. Its translation: CASSQDRAGPGANVLTF.

This clonotype was picked up a small number of times. The chain carries TRBV20-1 and TRBJ2-1; no definite D call. CDR1 is DFQATT and CDR2 is SNEGSKA in the germline V gene (reference sequence). The CDR3 covers 11 residues. The V gene lost 3 bases and the J gene lost 6 bases, with 6 bases spanning the gap. The CDR3 here is CSARVPNEQFF. In DNA, the CDR3 is TGCAGTGCTAGGGTTCCCAATGAGCAGTTCTTC.

In this sample, this clonotype turned up many times. The V call is TRBV6-1, the J call TRBJ1-2; maybe TRBD1 (5 bases). V lost 4 bases and J 2 bases, leaving 8 bases between the germline ends. The CDR3 is 13 amino acids. The germline V gene encodes CDR1 MNHNS and CDR2 SASEGT. The CDR3 sequence is CASSVTENYGYTF. In DNA, the CDR3 is TGTGCCAGCAGTGTGACAGAAAACTATGGCTACACCTTC.

The chain recombines TRBV19 with TRBJ1-4; 7 positions match TRBD1. V lost 7 bases, J lost 7 bases, and 9 bases stayed unmatched. Germline CDR1 and CDR2: LNHDA and SQIVND (reference sequence). CDR3 length equals 14 residues. The CDR3 region is CASTSTGRGEKLFF. DNA for the CDR3: TGTGCCAGTACCTCGACAGGGCGGGGTGAAAAACTGTTTTTT.

This clonotype was seen only a few times. The chain carries TRBV28 and TRBJ2-7, with D perhaps TRBD1 or TRBD2 (5 bases each). Germline V lookup: CDR1 MDHEN, CDR2 SYDVKM. The length of the CDR3 is 15 residues. V lost 7 bases and J lost 3, with 19 bases in between. The DNA of the CDR3 is TGTGCCAGCACCGGGACCGACATCCCCCTCTACGAGCAGTACTTC. Protein sequence: CASTGTDIPLYEQYF.

This sequence joins TRBV15 and TRBJ2-4, with D possibly being TRBD1 (6 bases). CDR1 is LNHNV and CDR2 is YYDKDF in the germline V gene (reference sequence). The V end was cut by 1 base, the J end by 0 bases, with 7 bases between. The CDR3 has 15 amino acids. The CDR3 here is CATSRGGLAKNIQYF. In DNA, the CDR3 is TGTGCCACCAGCAGAGGGGGGCTAGCCAAAAACATTCAGTACTTC.

This clonotype was counted ten times or more. The chain recombines TRBV5-1 with TRBJ1-1, with 11 bases lining up with TRBD1. Unmatched junction bases numbered 10, after V lost 7 bases and J lost 5 bases. Germline V gene sequence: CDR1 SGHRS, CDR2 YFSETQ. The CDR3 is 15 amino acids. The CDR3 here is CASGRTGGEWTEAFF. In nucleotides, the CDR3 is TGCGCCAGCGGGCGGACAGGGGGCGAGTGGACTGAAGCTTTCTTT.

This clonotype was counted a few times. This rearrangement joins TRBV4-2 to TRBJ2-5, with 10 bases matching TRBD2. V shed 1 base, J shed 1 base, and the junction held 3 bases outside the gene matches. CDR1 and CDR2 (germline): LGHNA, YNFKEQ. The CDR3 is 16 amino acids. CDR3 loop: CASSQVQREGQETQYF. Here the CDR3 DNA reads TGTGCCAGCAGCCAAGTCCAGCGGGAGGGCCAAGAGACCCAGTACTTC.